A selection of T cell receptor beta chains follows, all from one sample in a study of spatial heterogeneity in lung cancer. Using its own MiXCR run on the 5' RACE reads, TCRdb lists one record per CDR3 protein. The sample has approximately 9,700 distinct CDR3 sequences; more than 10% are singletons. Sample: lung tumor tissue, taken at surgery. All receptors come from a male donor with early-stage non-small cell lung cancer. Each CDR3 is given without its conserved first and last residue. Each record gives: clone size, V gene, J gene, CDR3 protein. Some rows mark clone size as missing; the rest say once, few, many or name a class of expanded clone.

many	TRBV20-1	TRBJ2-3	SALPRDLNTDTQY
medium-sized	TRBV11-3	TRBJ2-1	ASSGGTSGINEQF
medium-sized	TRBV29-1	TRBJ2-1	SASTDNEQF
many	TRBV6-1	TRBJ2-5	ASSVSIQETQY
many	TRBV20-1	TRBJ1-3	SVDRSSGNTIY
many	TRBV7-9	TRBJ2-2	ANSGGNTGELF
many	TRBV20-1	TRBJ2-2	SAYKSGIGSGELF
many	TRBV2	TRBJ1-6	ASSEDARSPLH
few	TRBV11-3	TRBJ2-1	ASSLAGTGSGNEQF
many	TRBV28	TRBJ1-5	ASRSNQPQH
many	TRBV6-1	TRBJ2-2	ASSEYPKPSGTRYSGELF
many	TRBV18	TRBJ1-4	ASSPPPDVERGFGEKLF
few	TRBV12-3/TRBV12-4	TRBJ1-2	ASSLGDGYT
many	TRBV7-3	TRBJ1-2	ASSPGQGANYGYT
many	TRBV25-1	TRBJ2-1	ASSAVMGQGNGNEQF
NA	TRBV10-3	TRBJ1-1	AISESDSRRTEAF
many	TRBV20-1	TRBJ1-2	SARVAGTALYGYT
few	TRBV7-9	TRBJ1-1	ASSLQDTEAF
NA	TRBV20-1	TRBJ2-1	SAPTSGGRTTNNEQF
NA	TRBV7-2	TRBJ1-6	ASSFGTDYNSPLH
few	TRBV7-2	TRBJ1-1	ASSVDGNTEAF
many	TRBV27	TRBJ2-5	ASSLSDTSVTQY
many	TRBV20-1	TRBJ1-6	SASPYNSPLH
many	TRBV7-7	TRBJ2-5	ASSLVSGETQY
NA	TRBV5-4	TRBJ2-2	ASSSRTGSTGELF
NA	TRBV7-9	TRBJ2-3	ASSPSSRDTQY
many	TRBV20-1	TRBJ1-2	SARALTGSYSGYT
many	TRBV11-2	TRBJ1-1	ASSYLRQAQEAF
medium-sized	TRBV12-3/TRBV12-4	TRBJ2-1	ASSYSNEQF
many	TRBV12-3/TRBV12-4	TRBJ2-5	ASSPWGSQETQY
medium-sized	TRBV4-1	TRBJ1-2	ASSQVRGMTGIYGYT
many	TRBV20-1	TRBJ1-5	SVPGESGSTARSNQPQH
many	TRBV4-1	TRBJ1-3	ASSQGQVSGNTIY
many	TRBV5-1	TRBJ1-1	ASSLASQVEAF
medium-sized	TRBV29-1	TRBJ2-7	SVEAGSSYEQY
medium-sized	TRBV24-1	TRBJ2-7	ATSDPNRGSYEQY
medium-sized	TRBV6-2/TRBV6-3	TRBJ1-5	ASSGAWTGGDQPQH
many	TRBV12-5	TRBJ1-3	ASVLPGPGNTIY
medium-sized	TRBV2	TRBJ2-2	ASRWAGGIQNTGELF
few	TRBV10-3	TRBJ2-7	AISSSYEQY
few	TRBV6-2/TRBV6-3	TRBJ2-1	ASSKTGGHQQF
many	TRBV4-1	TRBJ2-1	ASRTESGGEQF
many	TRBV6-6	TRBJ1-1	ASTFNRGLTEAF
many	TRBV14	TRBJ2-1	ASSRVDSSNEQF
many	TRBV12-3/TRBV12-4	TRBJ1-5	ASTRGGKTGSSISNQPQH
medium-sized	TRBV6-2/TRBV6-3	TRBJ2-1	ASSFTGDNEQF
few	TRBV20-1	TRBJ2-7	SAETVTSGYEQY
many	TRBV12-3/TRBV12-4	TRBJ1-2	ASTHRGGNNYGYT
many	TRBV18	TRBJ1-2	ASSPGIANYGYT
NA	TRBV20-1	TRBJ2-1	SANRYNEQF
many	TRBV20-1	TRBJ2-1	SAPRWGDYNEQF
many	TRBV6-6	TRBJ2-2	ASRPPGQATSGELF
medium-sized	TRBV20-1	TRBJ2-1	SARVGASGRAGEQF
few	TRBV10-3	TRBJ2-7	AISGLAGVSASYEQY
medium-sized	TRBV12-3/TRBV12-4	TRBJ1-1	ASSLSLGGTEAF
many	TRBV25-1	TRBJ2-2	ASSEFGRFTGELF
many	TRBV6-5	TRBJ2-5	ASSKGQGPWETQY